These 14 T cell receptor beta chains share one sample of origin, sequenced in a study of T cells in Graves' hyperthyroidism and ophthalmopathy. Amplification of TCR beta CDR3 regions was performed using RNA transcripts as template. TCR CDR3 regions were first amplified by RT-PCR with HTBI primers. TCRdb called the multiplex PCR reads again in MiXCR, with one record for every CDR3 protein. This sample has roughly 200,000 distinct CDR3 sequences, with 15% to 20% found just once. Source material: blood. Receptors were obtained from a man aged 40-50 years with Graves' hyperthyroidism.

The table lists this clonotype with many counts. This chain joins TRBV30 and TRBJ2-3; 8 bases match TRBD1. V trimming: 4 bases; J trimming: 3 bases; junction bases outside the gene matches: 9. Germline lookup yields CDR1 GTSNPN and CDR2 SVGIG (reference sequence). The CDR3 extends over 15 amino acids. In DNA, the CDR3 is TGTGCCTGGATGCCCGAACAGGGGGTAACAGATACGCAGTATTTT. This codes for CAWMPEQGVTDTQYF.

This clonotype has a count of ten or more. This chain uses TRBV11-1 with TRBJ2-1; 10 bases fit TRBD2. Trimming cost V 1 base and J 5 bases; bases outside gene matches: 5. The CDR3 runs to 16 residues. Germline lookup yields CDR1 SGHAT and CDR2 FQDESV (reference sequence). The CDR3 bases are TGTGCCAGCAGCTTAGGTCCGGGACTAGCGAACAATGAGCAGTTCTTC. Protein sequence: CASSLGPGLANNEQFF.

The chain couples TRBV27 to TRBJ1-6; TRBD1 matches at 7 bases. The germline CDR1 and CDR2 sequences are MNHEY and SMNVEV (reference sequence). The CDR3 totals 15 residues. Trimming removed 2 bases from V and 5 bases from J; junction bases left unmatched: 3. CDR3 bases: TGTGCCAGCAGTTTAGGGACAGTAAATAATTCACCCCTCCACTTT. This encodes CASSLGTVNNSPLHF.

This clonotype has ten or more counts. J is TRBJ2-1 and V is TRBV5-1, with a weak D call TRBD1 (6 bases). CDR3 length: 14 residues. Germline V gene lookup returns CDR1 SGHRS and CDR2 YFSETQ. V was pared by 2 bases and J by 0 bases, with 6 bases between. The CDR3 spells CASSLGGSYNEQFF. The CDR3 DNA sequence: TGCGCCAGCAGCTTAGGGGGCTCCTACAATGAGCAGTTCTTC.

Turning to this clonotype: A read error may explain this, as a much larger clone is one base away. The chain is built from TRBV29-1 and TRBJ1-2, with 11 bases fitting TRBD1. CDR1 and CDR2 (germline): SQVTM, ANQGSEA. There are 12 residues in the CDR3. CDR3 coding DNA: TGCAGCACGCCGGGACAGGGGGGTGGCTGCACCTTC. Amino acids: CSTPGQGGGCTF.

Many counts were recorded for this clonotype. This chain links TRBV3-1 with TRBJ2-1; TRBD2 might be the D (7 bases). Trimming stripped 4 bases from V and 7 bases from J, with 20 bases between. The germline gives CDR1 LGHDT, CDR2 YNNKEL (reference sequence). The CDR3 runs 16 residues. The CDR3 loop reads CASSRAGASQINEQFF. The CDR3 region has the DNA TGTGCCAGCAGCCGGGCGGGGGCCAGTCAGATTAATGAGCAGTTCTTC.

The chain joins TRBV7-9 to TRBJ2-1, with D perhaps TRBD1 (6 bases). The CDR3 contains 16 residues. From germline, CDR1 is SEHNR and CDR2 FQNEAQ (reference sequence). V was clipped by 5 bases and J by 0 bases, with 14 bases between them. The DNA for the CDR3 is TGTGCCAGCAGCGCAAAGGGGGTAGACTCCTACAATGAGCAGTTCTTC. Its protein product is CASSAKGVDSYNEQFF.

In its sample, this clonotype was seen many times. The DNA for the CDR3 is TGTGCCAGCAGCTTAATTGGGTTCCAAGAGACCCAGTACTTC. Translation gives CASSLIGFQETQYF. The rearrangement joins TRBV7-9 to TRBJ2-5; no firm D call. The CDR3 totals 14 residues. V lost 2 bases and J 1 base, leaving 8 bases between the germline ends. The V gene's germline CDR1 is SEHNR and CDR2 FQNEAQ (reference sequence). Full variable domain (remainder filled in from reference TRBV7-9 and TRBJ2-5): DTGVSQNPRHKITKRGQNVTFRCDPISEHNRLYWYRQTLGQGPEFLTYFQNEAQLEKSRLLSDRFSAERPKGSFSTLEIQRTEQGDSAMYLCASSLIGFQETQYFGPGTRLLVL.

CDR3 coding DNA: TGTGCCAGCTCACCACCGCCCGGGGGCGAGGGCACCGGGGAGCTGTTTTTT. Residues: CASSPPPGGEGTGELFF. This chain joins TRBV18 and TRBJ2-2; D tentatively fits TRBD1 or TRBD2 (6 bases each). CDR1 KGHSH and CDR2 LQKENI come from the germline V gene. CDR3 length: 17 amino acids. Trimming pared 0 bases from V and 4 bases from J, leaving 15 bases between.

This clonotype appeared many times. The chain uses TRBV7-2 and TRBJ2-5, with no clear D. The CDR3 has 14 amino acids. The V end was cut by 2 bases, the J end by 4 bases, with 11 bases between. Germline assignment: CDR1 SGHTA and CDR2 FQGNSA. The CDR3 coding sequence is TGTGCCAGCAGCTTATCTTCAGTAATAGAGACCCAGTACTTC. Residues: CASSLSSVIETQYF. The whole variable domain, remainder taken from reference TRBV7-2 and TRBJ2-5, is GAGVSQSPSNKVTEKGKDVELRCDPISGHTALYWYRQSLGQGLEFLIYFQGNSAPDKSGLPSDRFSAERTGGSVSTLTIQRTQQEDSAVYLCASSLSSVIETQYFGPGTRLLVL.

The sample holds many counts of this clonotype. V usage is TRBV30 and J usage is TRBJ1-1; a weak D match, TRBD1 (6 bases). The V gene's germline CDR1 is GTSNPN and CDR2 SVGIG (reference sequence). This CDR3 has 16 residues. Trimming removed 3 bases at V and 0 bases at J, with 17 bases between. The CDR3 DNA sequence: TGTGCCTGGAGCCGGGGAGGGAGGGGGATGAACACTGAAGCTTTCTTT. It yields the protein CAWSRGGRGMNTEAFF.

The chain employs TRBV7-2 and TRBJ1-2; D gene ambiguous. Between the trimmed V and J ends, which lost 11 bases and 4 bases, there was a span of 17 bases. Germline assignment: CDR1 SGHTA and CDR2 FQGNSA. This CDR3 has 13 amino acids. The CDR3 region is CALANKFFYGYTF. DNA for the CDR3: TGTGCCCTGGCCAATAAGTTTTTCTATGGCTACACCTTC.

J is TRBJ1-2 and V is TRBV20-1; D is unresolved. The CDR3 sequence is 9 residues long. In germline, CDR1 is DFQATT, CDR2 SNEGSKA (reference sequence). The V end lost 6 bases, the J end lost 8 bases, and 7 bases lay between the germline ends. The CDR3 spells CSAPEGYTF. In DNA, the CDR3 is TGCAGTGCCCCCGAGGGCTACACCTTC.

The chain employs TRBV6-1 and TRBJ2-4; possibly TRBD1 or TRBD2 for D (5 bases each). There are 15 residues in the CDR3. In germline, CDR1 is MNHNS, CDR2 SASEGT. The ends were cut back, 8 bases at V and 4 bases at J, with 18 bases in the middle. CDR3 DNA: TGTGCCAGCCATGCGCGAGGGGCGCTAAAAAACATTCAGTACTTC. As protein: CASHARGALKNIQYF.